The 18 T cell receptor beta chains given below trace back to one sample, sequenced in a study of blood T cell repertoires in COVID-19. Here immunoSEQ multiplex PCR was the method, and the copy in TCRdb shows in-frame clones only, minus some. The table has 300,000 to 400,000 clones, around 86% seen once. Sequencing used peripheral blood. These receptors were taken from a man aged 45 to 65 with active or convalescent COVID-19.

The chain has TRBV2 and TRBJ2-6, with 9 bases matching TRBD1. CDR1 is SNHLY and CDR2 is FYNNEI in the germline V gene. The CDR3 runs to 16 residues. With V trimmed by 6 bases and J by 2 bases, 5 bases remained unmatched. Here the CDR3 DNA reads TGTGCCAGCAGGGAAACAGGGGGCGCTGGGGCCAACGTCCTGACTTTC. Protein sequence: CASRETGGAGANVLTF.

This chain links TRBV21-1 with TRBJ1-5; the table assigns TRBD1, which was not confirmed against the DNA. TRBV21-1 is an annotated pseudogene. CDR3 length: 17 residues. CDR3 residues: CASSKADRRLGDQPQHF. The CDR3 DNA reads as TGTGCCAGCAGCAAAGCGGACAGGAGGTTAGGGGATCAGCCCCAGCATTTT.

V and J are TRBV29-1 and TRBJ2-7, with 9 bases aligning to TRBD1. Unmatched junction bases numbered 4, after V lost 4 bases and J lost 0 bases. The CDR3 consists of 14 residues. Per germline, CDR1 SQVTM and CDR2 ANQGSEA. In DNA form, the CDR3 reads TGCAGCGTTGTAGGGACAGGGAGCTCCTACGAGCAGTACTTC. Its protein product is CSVVGTGSSYEQYF.

The chain links TRBV29-1 to TRBJ1-3; 8 positions agree with TRBD1. J was trimmed by 0 bases and V by 4 bases; bases with no gene match: 5. The CDR3 length is 15 residues. The germline V gene has CDR1 SQVTM and CDR2 ANQGSEA. The CDR3 region is CSVADRGFSGNTIYF. Written as DNA, the CDR3 is TGCAGCGTTGCCGACAGGGGCTTCTCTGGAAACACCATATATTTT. The whole variable domain, remainder taken from reference TRBV29-1 and TRBJ1-3, is SAVISQKPSRDICQRGTSLTIQCQVDSQVTMMFWYRQQPGQSLTLIATANQGSEATYESGFVIDKFPISRPNLTFSTLTVSNMSPEDSSIYLCSVADRGFSGNTIYFGEGSWLTVV.

The V call is TRBV5-4, the J call TRBJ1-2; TRBD1 matches at 8 bases. In germline, CDR1 is SGHNT, CDR2 YYREEE (reference sequence). The CDR3 has 13 amino acids. V dropped 4 bases and J dropped 6; count of bases not matched to a gene: 5. The CDR3 sequence is CASSPTGEHGYTF. In DNA, the CDR3 is TGTGCCAGCAGCCCGACAGGGGAGCATGGCTACACCTTC.

The J gene is TRBJ2-3, the V gene TRBV5-5, with 10 bases lining up with TRBD2. CDR1 SGHKS and CDR2 YYEKEE come from the germline V gene (reference sequence). Trimming cost V 2 bases and J 4 bases; bases outside gene matches: 7. CDR3 length: 16 residues. The DNA for the CDR3 is TGTGCCAGCAGCTTTCAAGCGGGGGGGCTAGCAGATACGCAGTATTTT. This gives the protein CASSFQAGGLADTQYF. The whole variable domain, remainder taken from reference TRBV5-5 and TRBJ2-3, is DAGVTQSPTHLIKTRGQQVTLRCSPISGHKSVSWYQQVLGQGPQFIFQYYEKEERGRGNFPDRFSARQFPNYSSELNVNALLLGDSALYLCASSFQAGGLADTQYFGPGTRLTVL.

The V and J genes are TRBV2 and TRBJ2-5, with TRBD2 identical over 10 bases. The CDR3 consists of 16 residues. J lost 2 bases, V lost 5 bases, and 8 bases had no gene match. CDR1 and CDR2 (germline): SNHLY, FYNNEI. CDR3 sequence reads: CASSRLAGGRQETQYF. The CDR3 DNA follows: TGTGCCAGCAGTCGATTAGCGGGGGGTCGACAAGAGACCCAGTACTTC.

The V call is TRBV2, the J call TRBJ2-7, with D possibly TRBD2 on 7 matching bases. Germline V gene lookup returns CDR1 SNHLY and CDR2 FYNNEI. V shed 7 bases and J shed 0 bases, with 16 bases lying between them. The CDR3 is 15 residues long. CDR3 in amino acids: CASTRPGGSSYEQYF. Written as DNA, the CDR3 is TGTGCCAGCACCCGTCCGGGGGGCTCCTCCTACGAGCAGTACTTC.

The chain uses TRBV5-6 and TRBJ1-6; perhaps TRBD1 as D (6 bases). Germline-derived CDR1 and CDR2 are SGHDT and YYEEEE. The V gene lost 0 bases and the J gene lost 6 bases, with 16 bases spanning the gap. The CDR3 runs to 17 residues. CDR3 sequence: CASSLAGAGNFNSPLHF. CDR3 DNA: TGTGCCAGCAGCTTGGCAGGGGCAGGGAATTTTAATTCACCCCTCCACTTT.

The chain joins TRBV5-1 to TRBJ1-1, with 9 bases matching TRBD1. In germline, CDR1 is SGHRS, CDR2 YFSETQ. V lost 4 bases to trimming and J lost 1 base; unmatched junction nucleotides: 5. The CDR3 spans 15 residues. CDR3 sequence: CASSTGGGWNTEAFF. In nucleotides, the CDR3 is TGCGCCAGCAGCACAGGGGGCGGTTGGAACACTGAAGCTTTCTTT. The complete variable domain, with remaining parts taken from reference TRBV5-1 and TRBJ1-1, reads KAGVTQTPRYLIKTRGQQVTLSCSPISGHRSVSWYQQTPGQGLQFLFEYFSETQRNKGNFPGRFSGRQFSNSRSEMNVSTLELGDSALYLCASSTGGGWNTEAFFGQGTRLTVV.

The V and J genes are TRBV2 and TRBJ2-4, with 8 nucleotides matching TRBD1. This CDR3 spans 18 amino acids. V trimming: 2 bases; J trimming: 4 bases; junction bases outside the gene matches: 13. Germline CDR1 is SNHLY and CDR2 is FYNNEI. CDR3 DNA: TGTGCCAGCAGTGAAAACAGGGGGGCAGGAGGGACGAAAAACATTCAGTACTTC. Protein sequence: CASSENRGAGGTKNIQYF.

V and J are TRBV5-6 and TRBJ1-2; a weak D match, TRBD1 (5 bases). This CDR3 is built from 16 residues. V gave up 0 bases and J gave up 2 bases, with 14 bases separating them. CDR1 and CDR2 from the germline V gene are SGHDT and YYEEEE. This chain's CDR3 is CASSLAPGEANYGYTF. CDR3 in DNA: TGTGCCAGCAGCTTGGCCCCGGGGGAGGCAAACTATGGCTACACCTTC. The full variable domain, completed using reference TRBV5-6 and TRBJ1-2, is DAGVTQSPTHLIKTRGQQVTLRCSPKSGHDTVSWYQQALGQGPQFIFQYYEEEERQRGNFPDRFSGHQFPNYSSELNVNALLLGDSALYLCASSLAPGEANYGYTFGSGTRLTVV.

The CDR3 sequence is CASSRSGQGQTEQFF. The DNA of the CDR3 is TGTGCCAGCAGCCGGAGCGGACAGGGTCAGACTGAGCAGTTCTTC. The rearrangement links TRBV7-2 to TRBJ2-1, with TRBD1 matching 8 bases. The CDR3 covers 15 residues. The germline CDR1 and CDR2 sequences are SGHTA and FQGNSA. V lost 5 bases, J lost 9 bases, and 12 bases stayed unmatched.

The CDR3 here is CASSLRSGTGYTGELFF. The CDR3 coding sequence is TGTGCCAGCAGCTTGAGATCCGGGACAGGGTACACCGGGGAGCTGTTTTTT. The chain is built from TRBV7-3 and TRBJ2-2; 9 bases line up with TRBD1. The CDR3 has 17 residues. The V and J ends lost 3 bases and 3 bases, in that order; junction bases with no gene match: 8. The germline V gene encodes CDR1 SGHTA and CDR2 FQGTGA.

This clone is a singleton in its sample. The chain links TRBV2 to TRBJ1-5; D might be TRBD1 (5 bases). Looked up from germline, CDR1 is SNHLY and CDR2 is FYNNEI. This CDR3 region has 15 residues. The V end lost 0 bases, the J end lost 7 bases, and 13 bases lay between the germline ends. The chain's CDR3 is CASSEAITGGQPQHF. The CDR3 coding sequence is TGTGCCAGCAGTGAAGCGATAACAGGTGGACAGCCCCAGCATTTT.

The chain recombines TRBV28 with TRBJ1-2, with 9 bases that match TRBD1. The CDR3 length is 13 residues. Trimming cost V 5 bases and J 8 bases; bases outside gene matches: 6. CDR1 MDHEN and CDR2 SYDVKM come from the germline V gene. In DNA, the CDR3 is TGTGCCAGCAGTCCGGGACAGGGTGTAGGCTACACCTTC. Translated: CASSPGQGVGYTF.

The chain is built from TRBV19 and TRBJ1-3; D is ambiguous. The CDR3 length is 14 residues. V lost 5 bases to trimming and J lost 2 bases, with 10 bases between them. CDR1 LNHDA and CDR2 SQIVND come from the germline V gene (reference sequence). The CDR3 protein is CASSSWGAGNTIYF. CDR3 nucleotide sequence: TGTGCCAGTAGTTCCTGGGGAGCTGGAAACACCATATATTTT.

This rearrangement joins TRBV10-3 to TRBJ1-1; D perhaps matches TRBD1 (5 bases). Between the trimmed V and J ends, which lost 3 bases and 5 bases, there was a span of 13 bases. The CDR3 is made up of 14 amino acids. Germline CDR1 ENHRY, CDR2 SYGVKD. The CDR3 sequence: CAISERGGGTEAFF. In DNA, the CDR3 is TGTGCCATCAGTGAAAGGGGAGGAGGGACTGAAGCTTTCTTT.